This T cell receptor (beta chain) was sequenced in a study of blood T cell repertoires in COVID-19. The wider study: Spain, Italy and the United States supplied samples that represented acute and convalescent COVID-19.

There are 12 residues in the CDR3. J was trimmed by 8 bases and V by 4 bases; bases with no gene match: 4. CDR1 and CDR2 from the germline V gene are SGHRS and YFSETQ. Study processing details: How many nucleated cells were present was estimated from reference gene primer amplification. The data were produced by immunoSEQ multiplex PCR, yet TCRdb's version contains in-frame clones alone and is incomplete. That table gives V, J and clone size, and the DNA gave D and trimming. The table has more than 95,000 clones, approximately 88% seen once; the top ten hold approximately 5.1%. This clone appeared a few times.

The receptor's source is a human donor in a cohort sampled during active COVID-19. The chain couples TRBV5-1 to TRBJ2-7; 9 bases are a match to TRBD1. Sequenced material: peripheral blood. The CDR3 coding sequence is TGCGCCAGCAGCCCAGGACAGGGGAAGCAGTACTTC. This sequence encodes CASSPGQGKQYF.